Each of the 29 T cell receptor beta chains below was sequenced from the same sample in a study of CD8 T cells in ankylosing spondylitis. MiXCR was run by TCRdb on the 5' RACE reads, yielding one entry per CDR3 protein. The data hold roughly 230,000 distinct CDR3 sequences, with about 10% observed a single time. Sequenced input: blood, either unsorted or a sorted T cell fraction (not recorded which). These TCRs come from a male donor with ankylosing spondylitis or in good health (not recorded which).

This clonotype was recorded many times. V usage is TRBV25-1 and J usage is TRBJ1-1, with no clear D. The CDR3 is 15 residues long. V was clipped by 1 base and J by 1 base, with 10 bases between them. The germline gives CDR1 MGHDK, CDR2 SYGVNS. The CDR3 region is CASSESALENTEAFF. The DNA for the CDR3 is TGTGCCAGCAGTGAATCAGCTTTGGAGAACACTGAAGCTTTCTTT.

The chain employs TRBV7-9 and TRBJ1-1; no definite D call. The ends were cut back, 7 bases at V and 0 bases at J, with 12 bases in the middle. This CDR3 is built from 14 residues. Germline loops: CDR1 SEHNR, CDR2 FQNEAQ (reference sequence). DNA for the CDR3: TGTGCCAGCACCACCGGACGGATGAACACTGAAGCTTTCTTT. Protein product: CASTTGRMNTEAFF.

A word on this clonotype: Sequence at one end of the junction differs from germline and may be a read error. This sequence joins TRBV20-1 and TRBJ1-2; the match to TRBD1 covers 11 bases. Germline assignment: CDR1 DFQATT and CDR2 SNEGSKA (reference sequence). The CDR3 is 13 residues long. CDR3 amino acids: CSTRAGQGAGYTF. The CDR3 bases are TGCAGTACTAGAGCCGGACAGGGGGCTGGCTACACCTTC.

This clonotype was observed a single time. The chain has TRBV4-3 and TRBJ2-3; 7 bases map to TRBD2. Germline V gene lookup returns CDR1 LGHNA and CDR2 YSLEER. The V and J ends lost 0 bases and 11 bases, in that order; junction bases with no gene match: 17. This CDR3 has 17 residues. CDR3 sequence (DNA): TGCGCCAGCAGCCAAGATTCCCCAGGAGTAGCGGGCCCCGAGCAGTATTTT. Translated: CASSQDSPGVAGPEQYF.

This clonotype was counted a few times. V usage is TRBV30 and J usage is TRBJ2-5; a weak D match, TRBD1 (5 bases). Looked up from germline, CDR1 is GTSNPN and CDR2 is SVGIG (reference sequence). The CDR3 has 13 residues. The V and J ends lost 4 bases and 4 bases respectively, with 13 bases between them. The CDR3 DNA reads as TGTGCCTGGACATTAGGGGCCCCAGAGACCCAGTACTTC. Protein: CAWTLGAPETQYF. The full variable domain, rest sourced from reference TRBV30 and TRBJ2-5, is SQTIHQWPATLVQPVGSPLSLECTVEGTSNPNLYWYRQAAGRGLQLLFYSVGIGQISSEVPQNLSASRPQDRQFILSSKKLLLSDSGFYLCAWTLGAPETQYFGPGTRLLVL.

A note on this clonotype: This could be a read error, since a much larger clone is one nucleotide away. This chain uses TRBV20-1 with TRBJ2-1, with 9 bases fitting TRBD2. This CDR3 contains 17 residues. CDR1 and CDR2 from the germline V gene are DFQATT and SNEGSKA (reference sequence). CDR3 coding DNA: TGCAGTGTTAGACTCCCGTGGGGAGCGGGAGGTGGAAATGAGCAGTTCTTC. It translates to CSVRLPWGAGGGNEQFF.

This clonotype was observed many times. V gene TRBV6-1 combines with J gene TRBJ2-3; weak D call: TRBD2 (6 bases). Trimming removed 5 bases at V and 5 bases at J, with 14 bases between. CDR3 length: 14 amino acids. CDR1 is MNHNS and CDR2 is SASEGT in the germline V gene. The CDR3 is CASSRGIVRDTQYF. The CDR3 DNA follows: TGTGCCAGCAGTCGGGGGATTGTTAGAGATACGCAGTATTTT.

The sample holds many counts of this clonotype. The CDR3, as DNA: TGCAGCGTTGCACAGGGCTCTCCTCAAAACTATGGCTACACCTTC. Translation gives CSVAQGSPQNYGYTF. The chain recombines TRBV29-1 with TRBJ1-2; D might be TRBD1 (6 bases). V shed 4 bases and J shed 2 bases, with 17 bases lying between them. CDR1 SQVTM and CDR2 ANQGSEA come from the germline V gene. The CDR3 spans 15 residues.

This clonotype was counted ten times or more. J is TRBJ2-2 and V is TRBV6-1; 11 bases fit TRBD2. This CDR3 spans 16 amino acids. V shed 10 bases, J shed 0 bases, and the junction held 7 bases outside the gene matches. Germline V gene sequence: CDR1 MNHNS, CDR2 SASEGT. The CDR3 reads CATQYSGGANTGELFF. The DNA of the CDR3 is TGTGCCACGCAATATAGCGGGGGGGCGAACACCGGGGAGCTGTTTTTT.

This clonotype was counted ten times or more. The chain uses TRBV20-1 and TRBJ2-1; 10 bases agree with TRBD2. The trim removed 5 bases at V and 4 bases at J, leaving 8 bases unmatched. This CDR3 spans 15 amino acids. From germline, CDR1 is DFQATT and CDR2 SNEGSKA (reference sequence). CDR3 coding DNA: TGCAGTGCTGGGATACTAGCGGGGAATTACAATGAGCAGTTCTTC. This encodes CSAGILAGNYNEQFF.

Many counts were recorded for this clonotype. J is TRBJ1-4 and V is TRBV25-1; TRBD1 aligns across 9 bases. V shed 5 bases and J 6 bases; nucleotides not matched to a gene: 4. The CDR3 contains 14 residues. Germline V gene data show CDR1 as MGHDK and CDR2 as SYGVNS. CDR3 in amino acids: CASSPTGGHEKLFF. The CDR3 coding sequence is TGTGCCAGCAGTCCGACAGGGGGACATGAAAAACTGTTTTTT.

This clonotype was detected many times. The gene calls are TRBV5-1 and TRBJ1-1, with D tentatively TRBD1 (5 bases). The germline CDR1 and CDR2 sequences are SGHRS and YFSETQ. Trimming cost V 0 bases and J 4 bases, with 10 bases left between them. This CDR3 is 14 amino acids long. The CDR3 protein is CASSLDPGGTEAFF. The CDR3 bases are TGCGCCAGCAGCTTGGATCCCGGGGGCACTGAAGCTTTCTTT.

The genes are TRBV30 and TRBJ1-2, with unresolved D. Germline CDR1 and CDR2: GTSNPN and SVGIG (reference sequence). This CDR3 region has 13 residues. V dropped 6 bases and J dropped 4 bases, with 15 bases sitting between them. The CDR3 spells CACMPLGSYGYTF. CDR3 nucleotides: TGTGCCTGTATGCCTCTAGGTAGCTATGGCTACACCTTC.

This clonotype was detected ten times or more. CDR3 coding DNA: TGTGCCAGCAGTCCCGAGTTGCCGGGCACCGGGGAGCTGTTTTTT. Translated: CASSPELPGTGELFF. The J gene is TRBJ2-2, the V gene TRBV12-3 or TRBV12-4; D remains unclear. CDR3 length: 15 amino acids. Trimming cost V 5 bases and J 4 bases, with 14 bases left between them.

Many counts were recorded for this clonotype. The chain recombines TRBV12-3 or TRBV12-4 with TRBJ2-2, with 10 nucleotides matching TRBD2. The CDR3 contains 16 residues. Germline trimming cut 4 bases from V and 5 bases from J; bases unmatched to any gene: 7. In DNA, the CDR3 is TGTGCCAGCAGTTACCCTAGCGGGAGAGGTACCGGGGAGCTGTTTTTT. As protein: CASSYPSGRGTGELFF.

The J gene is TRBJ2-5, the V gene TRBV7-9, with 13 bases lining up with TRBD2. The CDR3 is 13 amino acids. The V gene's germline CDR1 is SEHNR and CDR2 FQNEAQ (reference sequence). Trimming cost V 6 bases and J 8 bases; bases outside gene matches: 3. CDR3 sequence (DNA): TGTGCCAGCAGTGGACTAGCGGGAGTCACCCAGTACTTC. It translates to CASSGLAGVTQYF.

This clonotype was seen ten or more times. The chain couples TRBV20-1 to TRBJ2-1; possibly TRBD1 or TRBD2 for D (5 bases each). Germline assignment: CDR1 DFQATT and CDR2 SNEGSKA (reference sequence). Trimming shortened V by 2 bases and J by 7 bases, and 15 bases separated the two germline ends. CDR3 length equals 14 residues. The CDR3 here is CSARWGSGGNEQFF. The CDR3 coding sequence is TGCAGTGCTAGATGGGGATCTGGGGGAAATGAGCAGTTCTTC.

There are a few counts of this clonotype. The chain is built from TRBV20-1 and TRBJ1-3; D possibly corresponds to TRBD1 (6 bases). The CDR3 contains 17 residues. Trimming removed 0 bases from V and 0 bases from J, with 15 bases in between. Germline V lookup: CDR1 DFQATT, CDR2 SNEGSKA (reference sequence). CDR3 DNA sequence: TGCAGTGCTAGAGATCTCCAGGGGCTAGTCTCTGGAAACACCATATATTTT. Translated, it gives CSARDLQGLVSGNTIYF.

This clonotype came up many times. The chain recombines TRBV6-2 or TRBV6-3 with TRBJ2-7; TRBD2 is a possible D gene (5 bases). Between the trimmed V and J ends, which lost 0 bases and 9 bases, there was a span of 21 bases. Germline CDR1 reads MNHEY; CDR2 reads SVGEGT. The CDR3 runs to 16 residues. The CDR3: CASSYSRWAPLGGQYF. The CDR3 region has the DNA TGTGCCAGCAGTTACTCCCGTTGGGCTCCTCTCGGAGGGCAGTACTTC.

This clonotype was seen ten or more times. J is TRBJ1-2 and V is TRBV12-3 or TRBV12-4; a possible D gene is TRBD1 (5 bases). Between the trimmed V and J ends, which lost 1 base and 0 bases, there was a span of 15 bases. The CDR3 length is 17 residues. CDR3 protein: CASSLGDFREANYGYTF. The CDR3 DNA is TGTGCCAGCAGTTTAGGGGATTTCAGGGAAGCTAACTATGGCTACACCTTC.

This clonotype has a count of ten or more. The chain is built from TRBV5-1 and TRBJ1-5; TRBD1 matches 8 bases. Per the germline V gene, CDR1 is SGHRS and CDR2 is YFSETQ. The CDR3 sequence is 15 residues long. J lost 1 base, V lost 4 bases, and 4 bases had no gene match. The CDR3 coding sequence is TGCGCCAGCAGCGAACAGGGGGTCAGCAATCAGCCCCAGCATTTT. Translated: CASSEQGVSNQPQHF.

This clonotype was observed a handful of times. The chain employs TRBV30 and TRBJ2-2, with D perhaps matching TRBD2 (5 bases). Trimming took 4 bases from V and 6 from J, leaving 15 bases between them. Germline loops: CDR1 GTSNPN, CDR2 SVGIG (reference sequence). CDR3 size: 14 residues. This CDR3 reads CAWISGLSPGELFF. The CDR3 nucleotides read TGTGCCTGGATATCGGGATTATCCCCCGGGGAGCTGTTTTTT.

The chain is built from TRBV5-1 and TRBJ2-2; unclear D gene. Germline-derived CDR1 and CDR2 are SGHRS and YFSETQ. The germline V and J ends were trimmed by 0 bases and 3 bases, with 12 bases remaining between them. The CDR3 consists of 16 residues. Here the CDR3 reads CASSLDSREYTGELFF. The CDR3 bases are TGCGCCAGCAGCTTGGATTCACGCGAGTACACCGGGGAGCTGTTTTTT.

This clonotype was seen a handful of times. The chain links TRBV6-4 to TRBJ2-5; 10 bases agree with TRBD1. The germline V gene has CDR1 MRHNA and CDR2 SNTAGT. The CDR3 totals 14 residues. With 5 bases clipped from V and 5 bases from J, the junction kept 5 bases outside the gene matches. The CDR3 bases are TGTGCCAGCAGTACTGGACAGGGGGGGGAGACCCAGTACTTC. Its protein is CASSTGQGGETQYF.

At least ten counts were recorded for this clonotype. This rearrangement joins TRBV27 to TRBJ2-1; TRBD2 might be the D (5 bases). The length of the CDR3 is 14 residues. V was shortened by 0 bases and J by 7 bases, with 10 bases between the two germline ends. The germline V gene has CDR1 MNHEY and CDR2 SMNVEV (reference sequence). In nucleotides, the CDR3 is TGTGCCAGCAGTTTATCGTTACCGGGAAATGAGCAGTTCTTC. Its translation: CASSLSLPGNEQFF.

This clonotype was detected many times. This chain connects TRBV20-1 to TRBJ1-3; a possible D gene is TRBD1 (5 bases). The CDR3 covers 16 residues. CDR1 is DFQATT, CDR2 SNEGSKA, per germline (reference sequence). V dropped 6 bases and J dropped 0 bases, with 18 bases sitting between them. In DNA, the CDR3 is TGCAGTGCCCCGGCGGACATGTGGGACTCTGGAAACACCATATATTTT. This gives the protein CSAPADMWDSGNTIYF.

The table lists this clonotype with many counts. The CDR3 nucleotides are TGTGCCAGCAGCTTAAGGCAGTCTTATAATGAAAAACTGTTTTTT. Translating gives CASSLRQSYNEKLFF. The chain is built from TRBV11-2 and TRBJ1-4; D unresolved. Germline V gene lookup returns CDR1 SGHAT and CDR2 FQNNGV. Trimming took 2 bases from V and 4 from J, leaving 11 bases between them. The CDR3 loop spans 15 amino acids.

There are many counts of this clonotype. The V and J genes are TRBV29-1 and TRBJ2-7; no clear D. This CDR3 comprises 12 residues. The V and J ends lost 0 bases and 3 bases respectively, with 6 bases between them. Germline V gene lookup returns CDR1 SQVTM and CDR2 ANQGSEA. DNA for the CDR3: TGCAGCGTTGAAGATCGTTACTACGAGCAGTACTTC. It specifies CSVEDRYYEQYF.

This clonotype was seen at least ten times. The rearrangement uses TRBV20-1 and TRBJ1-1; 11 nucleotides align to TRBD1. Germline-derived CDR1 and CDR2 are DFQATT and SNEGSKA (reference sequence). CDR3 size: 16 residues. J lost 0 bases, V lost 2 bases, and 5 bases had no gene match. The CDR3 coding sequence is TGCAGTGCTAGACCCGGGACAGGGGGAATGAACACTGAAGCTTTCTTT. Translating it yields CSARPGTGGMNTEAFF.